A selection of T cell receptor beta chains follows, all from one sample in a study of blood T cells in healthy people across ages. MiXCR, applied by TCRdb to the 5' RACE reads, yields one record per CDR3 protein. The repertoire consists of fewer than 1.5 million distinct CDR3 sequences, with around two fifths occurring once and the leading ten covering roughly 7.9%. Material: blood. Receptors were obtained from a young woman in good health. The CDR3 runs from the conserved cysteine through the conserved F or W. Fields, in order: CDR3 protein, J gene, V gene.

CAISPTEGNHYEQYF	TRBJ2-7	TRBV10-3
CASSPLASRENTEAFF	TRBJ1-1	TRBV5-6
CASSPRRRETEAFF	TRBJ1-1	TRBV5-8
CASGWQGRETGELFF	TRBJ2-2	TRBV12-3/TRBV12-4
CASSLGVMREKLFF	TRBJ1-4	TRBV5-6
CAIGPGTPRPATQYF	TRBJ2-3	TRBV10-3
CASSLSSYSGANVLTF	TRBJ2-6	TRBV7-6
CAGSLNPGQDLYNEQFF	TRBJ2-1	TRBV7-3
CASGRGGGSYEQYF	TRBJ2-7	TRBV5-1
CASSFGGTGSSYEQYF	TRBJ2-7	TRBV7-2
CASSLVLGSSDTQYF	TRBJ2-3	TRBV5-1
CASSPGGGNQPQHF	TRBJ1-5	TRBV7-6
CSARGPGSPKGYEQYF	-	TRBV20-1
CASSLEHRRPDGYTF	TRBJ1-2	TRBV13
CSARVKGISTDTQYF	TRBJ2-3	TRBV20-1
CASSPDTSGSGETQYF	TRBJ2-5	TRBV18
CSARPPGIAYNEQFF	TRBJ2-1	TRBV20-1
CASSLGMGRSYEQYF	TRBJ2-7	TRBV7-2
CASSLFETGELFF	TRBJ2-2	TRBV7-9
CASSPPTGGPGKNIQYF	TRBJ2-4	TRBV4-2
CASSKDSTYEQYF	TRBJ2-7	TRBV7-9
CATSRGGGVHEKLFF	TRBJ1-4	TRBV15
CASSRRVGSYLDGYTF	TRBJ1-2	TRBV5-1
CASSLPPESYEQYF	TRBJ2-7	TRBV7-2
CASSRDSLAGVMHQYF	TRBJ2-5	TRBV7-2
CASWYREGGEQFF	TRBJ2-1	TRBV2
CASSQEGGYNEQYF	-	TRBV3-1
CSVELALSDNEQFF	TRBJ2-1	TRBV29-1
CASTFDPVAGGPDPSTDTQYF	TRBJ2-3	TRBV2
CASSPQGTSGSSYNEQYF	-	TRBV18
CASSSALNTEAFF	TRBJ1-1	TRBV4-2
CASSEGLRGLAGGRHEQFF	TRBJ2-1	TRBV10-1
CSATGIIYEQYF	TRBJ2-7	TRBV20-1
CASSPDDIPYNEQFF	TRBJ2-1	TRBV7-3
CASSMRTKIFPNSPLHF	TRBJ1-6	TRBV28
CASSRETSGRGPDTQYF	TRBJ2-3	TRBV5-1
CASCQGGLGGTQYF	TRBJ2-3	TRBV6-2/TRBV6-3
CASSLIDHRMPSSYNEQYF	-	TRBV13
CASSQEAGGGSTDTQYF	TRBJ2-3	TRBV4-1
CASKTGSNNQPQHF	TRBJ1-5	TRBV28
CASSSAGAISYEQYF	TRBJ2-7	TRBV5-1
CASSLVAGGGYYGYTF	TRBJ1-2	TRBV7-3
CASSFGTGKQETQYF	TRBJ2-5	TRBV11-2
CSARGSGWGAGGREQFF	TRBJ2-1	TRBV20-1
CSARDPQGTNEKLFF	TRBJ1-4	TRBV20-1
CASSPGTFNTEAFF	TRBJ1-1	TRBV28
CASSVATGTPSYEQFF	TRBJ2-1	TRBV9
CASSGEPRGQPQHF	TRBJ1-5	TRBV6-1
CASSHPTSGRAYEQYF	TRBJ2-7	TRBV4-1
CSVEDPKRPLNTQYF	TRBJ2-3	TRBV29-1
CASSERGGKDTQYF	TRBJ2-3	TRBV6-1
CASSQGGVDYGYTF	TRBJ1-2	TRBV4-2
CASSETTVMGFEQYF	TRBJ2-7	TRBV6-1